This T cell receptor (beta chain) stems from a study of control samples from healthy donors and cancer patients (dated by TCRdb to 2020 to 2021). V and J are truncated by 6 bases and 2 bases respectively, leaving an intervening sequence of 8 bases. The germline V gene provides CDR1 MNHEY and CDR2 SVGAGI. The CDR3 runs 12 amino acids, cysteine and phenylalanine included. Solely the CDR3 DNA is kept, with 36 bases framed from the first base. As concerns this clone: Its antigen is currently not known. Per-nucleotide qualities are absent, and no much larger clonotype sits a single base away.

Libraries were built with the immunoSEQ multiplex PCR assay. The clones in this table, taken by TCRdb from immuneACCESS, are in-frame only. Not every clone is retained; where verified, under half of the shortfall comes from an unresolved V gene, and the cause of the rest is unknown. The sample table records about 69,000 clones; roughly 87% of these occur just once. Approximately 5.5% of the sample lies in the top ten. The origin of this receptor is a man aged 60 to 75 with colorectal cancer. Sequencing was performed on PBMCs. The chain uses TRBV6-5 and TRBJ2-7; the D gene is possibly TRBD1 or TRBD2, each agreeing over 5 bases. The DNA sequence is given as TGTGCCAGCAGCTTGGGGGCCTACGAGCAGTACTTC. It translates as CASSLGAYEQYF.